A single TCR beta chain is shown here with its context. The data were taken from a study of T cell changes during pregnancy in multiple sclerosis. The data were produced by immunoSEQ multiplex PCR, yet TCRdb's version contains in-frame clones alone and is incomplete. The data show 20,000 to 25,000 clones, with about 89% seen just once and about 13% held by the top ten. The origin of this receptor is a female donor in good health, enrolled as a control in a pregnancy study. Material: CD8+ T cells from peripheral blood mononuclear cells, obtained in the first trimester of pregnancy.

DNA of the CDR3: TGCGCCAGCAGCGAAAGACTAGCGGGACGGAATGAGCAGTTCTTC. It specifies CASSERLAGRNEQFF. The chain has TRBV4-3 and TRBJ2-1, with TRBD2 matching 11 bases. CDR3 size: 15 residues. The V gene's germline CDR1 is LGHNA and CDR2 YSLEER. J gave up 7 bases and V 5 bases, and 7 bases lay outside the gene matches.